Many counts were recorded for the clone carrying this T cell receptor beta chain. In the sorted-subset replicate PCRs, approximately 200 ng DNA, 25,000 to 35,000 T cell genomes, was used. Profiling relied on immunoSEQ multiplex PCR, and the TCRdb table lists in-frame clones only, not all of them. The data contain 100,000 to 120,000 clones, roughly two thirds of them seen just once; the ten biggest clones take up approximately 24%. CDR1 SNHLY and CDR2 FYNNEI come from the germline V gene. The CDR3 extends over 16 amino acids. Deletions cut 2 bases from V and 6 bases from J, with 16 bases between. These data originate in a study of shared clonotypes between healthy human individuals.

The source material was memory CD8+ T cells sorted from blood. Subset noted: CD45RO+ cells pooled with CCR7-negative TemRA cells. The J gene is TRBJ2-2, the V gene TRBV2; D is perhaps TRBD1 (6 bases). The clonotype comes from a woman aged 25 to 39 in good health. The CDR3 reads CASSESDRTEAGELFF. CDR3 in DNA: TGTGCCAGCAGTGAAAGTGACAGGACCGAGGCCGGGGAGCTGTTTTTT. The full variable domain, in which reference TRBV2 and TRBJ2-2 provide the parts outside the CDR3, is EPEVTQTPSHQVTQMGQEVILRCVPISNHLYFYWYRQILGQKVEFLVSFYNNEISEKSEIFDDQFSVERPDGSNFTLKIRSTKLEDSAMYFCASSESDRTEAGELFFGEGSRLTVL.